Below, one TCR beta chain is given with its context. What it binds is not known. The CDR3 runs to 17 residues. Indicated time point: newly diagnosed, previously untreated cHL patient sample. By magnetic negative selection, CD8+ T cells were isolated from the thawed PBMCs. The data were taken from a study of PD-1 blockade in classical Hodgkin lymphoma. Study-wide results and limits: Although disease activity or prior therapy may be involved, causes of the repertoire differences remain undefined.

Clones were read by immunoSEQ multiplex PCR, and TCRdb kept only the in-frame ones, dropping some. The sample yields just over 14,000 clones, 90% to 95% seen once. This TCR was sampled from a human donor with classical Hodgkin lymphoma. This rearrangement joins TRBV12-2 to TRBJ2-2; the tabulated D call, TRBD2, remains unverified against the DNA. TRBV12-2 is recorded as a pseudogene. The sequencing input was CD8+ T cells from blood. CDR3: CASRLKVAGGRTGELFF. CDR3 DNA sequence: TGTGCAAGTCGCTTAAAAGTTGCGGGAGGGAGGACCGGGGAGCTGTTTTTT.